This T cell receptor beta chain was found in a study of graft-versus-host responses after intestinal transplantation. The method was immunoSEQ multiplex PCR; TCRdb's version includes in-frame clones alone and lacks a portion of them. The data contain some 7,600 clones, about 90% of them singletons. For this clone: Its antigen remains unidentified.

Trimming pared 3 bases from V and 5 bases from J, leaving 12 bases between. The CDR3 extends over 14 amino acids. CDR1 is SGHAT, CDR2 FQNNGV, per germline. Overall study findings and caveats: Early post-transplant HvG declines were associated with peak circulating GvH clone levels. Recipient marrow showed GvH clones, some seen first in ileum or blood.

The V and J genes are TRBV11-2 and TRBJ2-3; D is uncertain. The clonotype originates from a human patient who received an intestinal transplant, so some T cells may come from the graft donor. The sample was PBMCs, taken roughly 32 days after intestinal transplant. The CDR3 sequence is CASSFPYLGDTQYF. Here the CDR3 DNA reads TGTGCCAGCAGCTTTCCCTACTTGGGAGATACGCAGTATTTT.